Following are 31 T cell receptor beta chains from one sample sequenced in a study of T cells in tuberculosis. Method: immunoSEQ multiplex PCR; TCRdb's copy keeps in-frame clones and lacks some. The sample lists 80,000 to 90,000 clones, roughly 88% occurring once. Sorting used thawed, overnight-rested PBMC stained with anti-CD3, a viability dye and GMM-loaded CD1B tetramer. CD1B tetramers were loaded with Rhodococcus equi-derived C32 glucose monomycolate. The sample was CD1b-GMM tetramer-negative cells sorted from PBMCs. The receptors originated from an adult woman with latent tuberculosis.

The chain carries TRBV7-2 and TRBJ1-6; 7 bases fit TRBD1. Germline assignment: CDR1 SGHTA and CDR2 FQGNSA. The CDR3 is 14 amino acids. V trimming: 6 bases; J trimming: 5 bases; junction bases outside the gene matches: 4. The CDR3 sequence is CASRPGTDNSPLHF. The CDR3 DNA is TGTGCCAGCAGGCCCGGGACAGATAATTCACCCCTCCACTTT.

The chain recombines TRBV15 with TRBJ2-7, with 10 bases that match TRBD1. There are 14 residues in the CDR3. With V trimmed by 5 bases and J by 2 bases, 3 bases remained unmatched. Germline V gives CDR1 LNHNV, CDR2 YYDKDF (reference sequence). DNA of the CDR3: TGTGCCACCAGCGCCGGGACAGGGGCCTACGAGCAGTACTTC. This codes for CATSAGTGAYEQYF. Drawing the rest from reference TRBV15 and TRBJ2-7, the complete variable domain is DAMVIQNPRYQVTQFGKPVTLSCSQTLNHNVMYWYQQKSSQAPKLLFHYYDKDFNNEADTPDNFQSRRPNTSFCFLDIRSPGLGDTAMYLCATSAGTGAYEQYFGPGTRLTVT.

The chain recombines TRBV30 with TRBJ1-2; D may be TRBD1 (6 bases). Per germline, CDR1 GTSNPN and CDR2 SVGIG (reference sequence). The CDR3 length is 15 residues. Trimming removed 1 base at V and 8 bases at J, with 20 bases between. CDR3 bases: TGTGCCTGGAGTGCCGTTGGGACACCCCCCTACGGCTACACCTTC. This translates into CAWSAVGTPPYGYTF.

This chain uses TRBV12-5 with TRBJ2-7, with 9 bases lining up with TRBD1. CDR1 and CDR2 from the germline V gene are LGHNT and FRNRAP. V dropped 2 bases and J dropped 5; count of bases not matched to a gene: 10. This CDR3 contains 16 residues. As DNA, the CDR3 is TGTGCTAGTGGTTTGCCGAACCGGGACAGGGACCACGAGCAGTACGTC. Translated, it gives CASGLPNRDRDHEQYV.

The chain uses TRBV5-8 and TRBJ1-5; no clear D. The CDR3 spans 14 residues. The germline CDR1 and CDR2 sequences are SGHTS and YDEGEE. Trimming stripped 2 bases from V and 5 bases from J, with 11 bases between. CDR3 amino acids: CASSLRQVHQPQHF. The CDR3 bases are TGTGCCAGCAGCTTACGCCAGGTACATCAGCCCCAGCATTTT.

The chain recombines TRBV7-2 with TRBJ1-4; 7 bases align to TRBD1. This CDR3 spans 15 amino acids. J was trimmed by 4 bases and V by 2 bases; bases with no gene match: 4. Germline V gene data show CDR1 as SGHTA and CDR2 as FQGNSA. CDR3 in DNA: TGTGCCAGCAGCTTACGCTCAGGGGGTAATGAAAAACTGTTTTTT. It encodes CASSLRSGGNEKLFF.

The gene calls are TRBV30 and TRBJ1-5; D gene ambiguous. V was shortened by 3 bases and J by 4 bases, with 7 bases between the two germline ends. This CDR3 has 12 amino acids. CDR1 and CDR2 from the germline V gene are GTSNPN and SVGIG (reference sequence). In DNA, the CDR3 is TGTGCCTGGAGCCGCGGAAATCAGCCCCAGCATTTT. This encodes CAWSRGNQPQHF.

The V gene is TRBV7-8, the J gene TRBJ2-7; TRBD2 agrees at 10 bases. The trim removed 2 bases at V and 6 bases at J, leaving 7 bases unmatched. The CDR3 length is 15 residues. Germline CDR1 is SGHVS and CDR2 is FQNEAQ. The CDR3 DNA reads as TGTGCCAGCAGCTTAAAGCGGGGGGGCCGCTCCGAGCAGTACGTC. Amino acids: CASSLKRGGRSEQYV.

The V and J genes are TRBV28 and TRBJ1-1; 7 nucleotides align to TRBD1. Germline CDR1 reads MDHEN; CDR2 reads SYDVKM. J gave up 0 bases and V 5 bases, and 15 bases lay outside the gene matches. This CDR3 comprises 18 residues. The CDR3 coding sequence is TGTGCCAGCAGTGCTTACGGGGGATTGACAGGGATGAACACTGAAGCTTTCTTT. Translation gives CASSAYGGLTGMNTEAFF.

The chain links TRBV9 to TRBJ2-2; TRBD2 might be the D (6 bases). The CDR3 contains 15 residues. CDR1 is SGDLS, CDR2 YYNGEE, per germline. Trimming shortened V by 4 bases and J by 4 bases, and 14 bases separated the two germline ends. The CDR3 region is CASSSRGRITGELFF. DNA of the CDR3: TGTGCCAGCAGCTCCCGAGGGAGGATCACCGGGGAGCTGTTTTTT.

The chain carries TRBV19 and TRBJ1-5; 9 bases are shared with TRBD1. Germline CDR1 LNHDA, CDR2 SQIVND (reference sequence). This CDR3 has 16 amino acids. The junction had 5 bases not matched to a gene; V was cut back by 5 bases and J by 0 bases. This CDR3 is CASSAYRGLSNQPQHF. In DNA form, the CDR3 reads TGTGCCAGTAGTGCCTACAGGGGGCTTAGCAATCAGCCCCAGCATTTT.

Comments on this clone: The junction differs from germline at one of its ends, possibly a read error. The CDR3 DNA reads TGCGCCAGCAGCTTCTCACTAGCGGGGGGCCCGAGCAACTTC. Translating it yields CASSFSLAGGPSNF. The rearrangement joins TRBV5-1 to TRBJ2-5; TRBD2 agrees at 12 bases. Per germline, CDR1 SGHRS and CDR2 YFSETQ. The CDR3 is 14 amino acids.

The V and J genes are TRBV6-6 and TRBJ1-1; D gene uncertain. This CDR3 region has 14 residues. Germline-derived CDR1 and CDR2 are MNHNY and SVGAGI (reference sequence). Trimming pared 2 bases from V and 2 bases from J, leaving 9 bases between. The CDR3 sequence is CASSYDTGNTEAFF. The CDR3 region has the DNA TGTGCCAGCAGTTACGATACGGGAAACACTGAAGCTTTCTTT.

In DNA form, the CDR3 reads TGTGCCAGCAGTGAAGCTGGCAGGGGGCTCTACGAGCAGTACTTC. It translates to CASSEAGRGLYEQYF. The genes are TRBV6-1 and TRBJ2-7; TRBD1 matches at 8 bases. The V gene end was trimmed by 0 bases and the J gene end by 3 bases; junction bases not matched to a gene: 4. CDR1 and CDR2 (germline): MNHNS, SASEGT. The CDR3 spans 15 residues.

This chain links TRBV13 with TRBJ1-6; tentative D call: TRBD1 (5 bases). There are 16 residues in the CDR3. The germline V gene has CDR1 PRHDT and CDR2 FYEKMQ (reference sequence). Trimming pared 1 base from V and 7 bases from J, leaving 14 bases between. This CDR3 reads CASSLDPRVGNSPLHF. The CDR3 DNA reads TGTGCCAGCAGCTTAGACCCCAGGGTGGGCAATTCACCCCTCCACTTT.

J is TRBJ1-5 and V is TRBV25-1; D may be TRBD1 (5 bases). The germline CDR1 and CDR2 sequences are MGHDK and SYGVNS. This CDR3 is built from 15 residues. Trimming shortened V by 3 bases and J by 5 bases, and 14 bases separated the two germline ends. The CDR3 region is CASSEGGESYQPQHF. Here the CDR3 DNA reads TGTGCCAGCAGTGAGGGAGGGGAGAGTTATCAGCCCCAGCATTTT.

The V and J genes are TRBV18 and TRBJ1-4, with 10 bases fitting TRBD1. The germline gives CDR1 KGHSH, CDR2 LQKENI. V shed 5 bases, J shed 7 bases, and the junction held 7 bases outside the gene matches. The CDR3 is 15 amino acids. CDR3 DNA sequence: TGTGCCAGCTCAGGAGGGACAGGGGCCGGTGAAAAACTGTTTTTT. Translating gives CASSGGTGAGEKLFF.

The chain joins TRBV7-9 to TRBJ1-1, with D uncertain. CDR3 length: 14 amino acids. Between the trimmed V and J ends, which lost 1 base and 5 bases, there was a span of 11 bases. The germline CDR1 and CDR2 sequences are SEHNR and FQNEAQ (reference sequence). The chain's CDR3 is CASSLVRSVTEAFF. CDR3 nucleotides: TGTGCCAGCAGCTTAGTCAGGTCGGTTACTGAAGCTTTCTTT.

The V and J genes are TRBV2 and TRBJ2-5; D perhaps matches TRBD2 (6 bases). Trimming removed 3 bases at V and 2 bases at J, with 16 bases between. The V gene's germline CDR1 is SNHLY and CDR2 FYNNEI. This CDR3 is built from 16 residues. The CDR3 bases are TGTGCCAGCAGTGAGATTTCCAGGGACTTACAAGAGACCCAGTACTTC. Protein product: CASSEISRDLQETQYF. The full variable domain, completed using reference TRBV2 and TRBJ2-5, is EPEVTQTPSHQVTQMGQEVILRCVPISNHLYFYWYRQILGQKVEFLVSFYNNEISEKSEIFDDQFSVERPDGSNFTLKIRSTKLEDSAMYFCASSEISRDLQETQYFGPGTRLLVL.

The chain has TRBV6-5 and TRBJ2-5; 8 nucleotides line up with TRBD1. The CDR3 sequence is 12 residues long. Trimming removed 6 bases from V and 4 bases from J; junction bases left unmatched: 1. From germline, CDR1 is MNHEY and CDR2 SVGAGI. The CDR3 DNA sequence: TGTGCCAGCAGCAGGGGGCGAGAGACCCAGTACTTC. The encoded protein is CASSRGRETQYF.

The gene calls are TRBV25-1 and TRBJ1-4, with D uncertain. This CDR3 is built from 12 residues. The V end lost 6 bases, the J end lost 5 bases, and 7 bases lay between the germline ends. Germline CDR1 MGHDK, CDR2 SYGVNS. CDR3 residues: CASSPGNEKLFF. The CDR3, as DNA: TGTGCCAGCAGCCCCGGGAATGAAAAACTGTTTTTT.

The rearrangement uses TRBV11-2 and TRBJ2-7; D is possibly TRBD2 (5 bases). There are 15 residues in the CDR3. Trimming pared 3 bases from V and 2 bases from J, leaving 14 bases between. Germline V gene lookup returns CDR1 SGHAT and CDR2 FQNNGV. CDR3: CASSFGSSSTYEQYV. For the CDR3, the DNA is TGTGCCAGCAGCTTTGGATCTAGCAGTACCTACGAGCAGTACGTC.

The chain couples TRBV5-1 to TRBJ2-1; D remains ambiguous. The ends were cut back, 2 bases at V and 9 bases at J, with 9 bases in the middle. The CDR3 consists of 12 residues. The germline V gene has CDR1 SGHRS and CDR2 YFSETQ. CDR3: CASSFPSTEQFF. CDR3 coding DNA: TGCGCCAGCAGCTTTCCAAGCACTGAGCAGTTCTTC.

V is TRBV2 and J is TRBJ1-3, with a weak D call TRBD1 (5 bases). Germline values: CDR1 SNHLY, CDR2 FYNNEI. The CDR3 is 14 residues long. The germline V and J ends were trimmed by 8 bases and 2 bases, with 13 bases remaining between them. CDR3 DNA: TGTGCCAGCGGGTCCAGGGCCCCTGGAAACACCATATATTTT. As protein: CASGSRAPGNTIYF. The variable domain in full, with the rest retrieved from reference TRBV2 and TRBJ1-3, is EPEVTQTPSHQVTQMGQEVILRCVPISNHLYFYWYRQILGQKVEFLVSFYNNEISEKSEIFDDQFSVERPDGSNFTLKIRSTKLEDSAMYFCASGSRAPGNTIYFGEGSWLTVV.

V and J are TRBV7-2 and TRBJ2-1, with 11 bases matching TRBD2. V lost 6 bases, J lost 5 bases, and 6 bases stayed unmatched. Per the germline V gene, CDR1 is SGHTA and CDR2 is FQGNSA. CDR3 length: 15 amino acids. In DNA, the CDR3 is TGTGCCAGCAGTTTAACTAGCGGGGGTCACAATGAGCAGTTCTTC. As protein: CASSLTSGGHNEQFF.

CDR3 region: CASGLGLAITGELFF. The CDR3 nucleotides are TGTGCTAGTGGTTTGGGACTAGCGATAACCGGGGAGCTGTTTTTT. This chain links TRBV12-5 with TRBJ2-2, with 8 bases identical to TRBD2. This CDR3 is built from 15 residues. The trim removed 1 base at V and 5 bases at J, leaving 3 bases unmatched. The germline V gene has CDR1 LGHNT and CDR2 FRNRAP. The variable domain in full, with the rest retrieved from reference TRBV12-5 and TRBJ2-2, is DARVTQTPRHKVTEMGQEVTMRCQPILGHNTVFWYRQTMMQGLELLAYFRNRAPLDDSGMPKDRFSAEMPDATLATLKIQPSEPRDSAVYFCASGLGLAITGELFFGEGSRLTVL.

The chain links TRBV6-5 to TRBJ1-2; tentatively, D is TRBD1 (5 bases). The CDR3 sequence is 13 residues long. V gave up 6 bases and J gave up 1 base, with 9 bases separating them. Germline V gene data show CDR1 as MNHEY and CDR2 as SVGAGI. The CDR3 loop is CASRLTVNYGYTF. The CDR3 nucleotides are TGTGCCAGCAGACTGACAGTTAACTATGGCTACACCTTC.

The V and J genes are TRBV14 and TRBJ2-2, with 9 bases lining up with TRBD2. Germline CDR1 and CDR2: SGHDN and FVKESK. The CDR3 contains 16 residues. V lost 6 bases and J lost 1; bases outside the gene matches: 6. The CDR3 spells CASSLTSGLNTGELFF. Written as DNA, the CDR3 is TGTGCCAGCAGTCTTACTAGCGGGCTGAACACCGGGGAGCTGTTTTTT.

In its sample, this clone was seen a few times. The germline gene is not matched at one end of the junction; a read error may be the cause. The J gene is TRBJ2-7, the V gene TRBV6-6, with 8 bases aligning to TRBD1. The CDR3 sequence is 14 residues long. Germline V lookup: CDR1 MNHNY, CDR2 SVGAGI (reference sequence). CDR3 DNA: TGTGCCATCAGTGCCGGACAGGGCTCGAGGGAGCAGTACTTC. This encodes CAISAGQGSREQYF.

The chain uses TRBV19 and TRBJ1-1, with D possibly matching TRBD1 (6 bases). Germline V gives CDR1 LNHDA, CDR2 SQIVND (reference sequence). The CDR3 consists of 12 residues. V lost 6 bases and J 5 bases, leaving 10 bases between the germline ends. The CDR3 DNA reads as TGTGCCAGTAGAACAGGGTGGACTGAAGCTTTCTTT. This codes for CASRTGWTEAFF.

The CDR3 region is CASSQDSQTSGGELFF. The CDR3 DNA is TGTGCCAGCAGCCAAGATTCGCAAACTAGCGGGGGGGAGCTGTTTTTT. The V call is TRBV4-2, the J call TRBJ2-2; 9 bases match TRBD2. Per germline, CDR1 LGHNA and CDR2 YNFKEQ. Losses at the gene ends were 0 bases for V and 8 bases for J; bases not matched to a gene: 7. This CDR3 has 16 amino acids.